Reported below is one T cell receptor beta chain. This entry belongs to a study of T cell changes during pregnancy in multiple sclerosis. V was clipped by 4 bases and J by 6 bases; unmatched bases: 5. This CDR3 region has 14 residues. CDR1 SGHTS and CDR2 YDEGEE come from the germline V gene. The data were produced by immunoSEQ multiplex PCR, yet TCRdb's version contains in-frame clones alone and is incomplete. Of around 70,000 clones listed, over 85% were seen once; the top ten hold approximately 2%. The chain recombines TRBV5-8 with TRBJ1-4, with 8 bases identical to TRBD1. This sequence was found in a female donor in good health, enrolled as a control in a pregnancy study. This specimen was peripheral blood, taken in the second trimester of pregnancy. The chain's CDR3 is CASSRTGIDEKLFF. The CDR3 coding sequence is TGTGCCAGCAGCAGGACAGGGATTGATGAAAAACTGTTTTTT.